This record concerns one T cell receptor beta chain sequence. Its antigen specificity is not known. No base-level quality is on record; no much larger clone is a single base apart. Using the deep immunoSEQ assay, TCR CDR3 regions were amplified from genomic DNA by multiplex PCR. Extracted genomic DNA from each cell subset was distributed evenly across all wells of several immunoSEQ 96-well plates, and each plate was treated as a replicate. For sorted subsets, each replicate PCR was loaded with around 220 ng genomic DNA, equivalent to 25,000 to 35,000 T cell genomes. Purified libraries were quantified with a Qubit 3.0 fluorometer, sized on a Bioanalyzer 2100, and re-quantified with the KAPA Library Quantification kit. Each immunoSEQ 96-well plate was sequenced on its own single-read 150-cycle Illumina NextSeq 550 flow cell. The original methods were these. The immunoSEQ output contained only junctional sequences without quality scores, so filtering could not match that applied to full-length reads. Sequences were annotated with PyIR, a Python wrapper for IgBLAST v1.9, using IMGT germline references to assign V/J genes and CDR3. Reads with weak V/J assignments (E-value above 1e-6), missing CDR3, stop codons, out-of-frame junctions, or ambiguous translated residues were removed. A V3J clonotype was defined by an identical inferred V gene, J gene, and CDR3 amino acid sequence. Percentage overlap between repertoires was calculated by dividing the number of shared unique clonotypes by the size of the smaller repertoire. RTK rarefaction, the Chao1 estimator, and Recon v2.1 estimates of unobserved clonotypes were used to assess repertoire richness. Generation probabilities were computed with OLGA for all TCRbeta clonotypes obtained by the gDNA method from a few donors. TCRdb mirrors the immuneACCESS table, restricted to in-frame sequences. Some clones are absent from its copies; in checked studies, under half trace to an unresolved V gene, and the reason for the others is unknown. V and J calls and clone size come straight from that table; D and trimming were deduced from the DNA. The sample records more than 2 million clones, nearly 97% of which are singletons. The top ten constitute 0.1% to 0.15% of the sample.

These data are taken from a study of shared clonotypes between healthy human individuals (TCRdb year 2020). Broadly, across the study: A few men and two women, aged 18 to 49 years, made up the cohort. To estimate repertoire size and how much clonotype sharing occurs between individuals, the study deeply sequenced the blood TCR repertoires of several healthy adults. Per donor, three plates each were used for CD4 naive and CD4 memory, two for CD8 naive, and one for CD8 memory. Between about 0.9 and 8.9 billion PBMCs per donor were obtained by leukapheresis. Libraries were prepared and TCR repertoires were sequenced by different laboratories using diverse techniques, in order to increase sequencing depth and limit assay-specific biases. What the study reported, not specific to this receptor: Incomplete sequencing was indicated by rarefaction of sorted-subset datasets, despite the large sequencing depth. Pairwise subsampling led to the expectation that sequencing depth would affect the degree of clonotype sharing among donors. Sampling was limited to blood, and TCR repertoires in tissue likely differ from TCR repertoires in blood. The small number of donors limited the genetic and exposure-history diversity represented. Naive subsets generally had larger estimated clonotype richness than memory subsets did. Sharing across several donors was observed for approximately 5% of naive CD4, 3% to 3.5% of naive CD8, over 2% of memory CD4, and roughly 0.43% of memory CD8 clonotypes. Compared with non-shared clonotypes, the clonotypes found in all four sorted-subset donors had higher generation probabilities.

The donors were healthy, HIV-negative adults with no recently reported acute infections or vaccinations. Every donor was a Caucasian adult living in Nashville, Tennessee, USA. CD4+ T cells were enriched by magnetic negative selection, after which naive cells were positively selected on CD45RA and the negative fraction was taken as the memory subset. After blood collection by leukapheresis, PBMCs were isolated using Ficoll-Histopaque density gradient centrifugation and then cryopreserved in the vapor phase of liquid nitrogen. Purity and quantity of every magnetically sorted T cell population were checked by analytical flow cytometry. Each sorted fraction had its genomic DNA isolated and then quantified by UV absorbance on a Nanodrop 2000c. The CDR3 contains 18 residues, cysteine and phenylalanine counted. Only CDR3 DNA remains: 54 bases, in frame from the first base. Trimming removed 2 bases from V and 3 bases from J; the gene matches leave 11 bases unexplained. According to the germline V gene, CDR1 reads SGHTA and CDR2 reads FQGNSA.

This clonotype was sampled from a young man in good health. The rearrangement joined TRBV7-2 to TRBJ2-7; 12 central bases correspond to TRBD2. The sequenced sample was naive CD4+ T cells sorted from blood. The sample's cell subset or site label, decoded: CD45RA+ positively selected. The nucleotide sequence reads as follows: TGTGCCAGCAGCTTACTCGGGCTAGCGGGAGGGCTACACTACGAGCAGTACTTC. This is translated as CASSLLGLAGGLHYEQYF.